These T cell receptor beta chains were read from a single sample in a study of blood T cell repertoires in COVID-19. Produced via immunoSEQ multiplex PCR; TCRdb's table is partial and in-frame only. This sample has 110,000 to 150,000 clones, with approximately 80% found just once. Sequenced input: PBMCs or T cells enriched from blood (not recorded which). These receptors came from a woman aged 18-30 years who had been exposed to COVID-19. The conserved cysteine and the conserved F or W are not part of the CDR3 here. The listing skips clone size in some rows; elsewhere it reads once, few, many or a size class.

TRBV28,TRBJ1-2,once,ASRQTGSLGYT
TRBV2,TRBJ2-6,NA,ASQGGSSGANVLT
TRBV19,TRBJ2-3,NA,ASSGLAGIRGDTQY
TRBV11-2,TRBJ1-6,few,ASSPDRGSPLH
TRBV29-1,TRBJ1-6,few,SEVRAEHSPLH
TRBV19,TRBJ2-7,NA,ASSIGDRAGEQY
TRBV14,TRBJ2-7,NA,ASSLGREQY
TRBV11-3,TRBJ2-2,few,ASSLAPVREGAGELF
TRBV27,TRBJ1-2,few,ASSPWDRAGGYT
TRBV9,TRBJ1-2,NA,ASSVGIRDRAYGYT
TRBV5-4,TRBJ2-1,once,ASSFGLAGGYEQF
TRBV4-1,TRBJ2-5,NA,ASSPTTSGYQETQY
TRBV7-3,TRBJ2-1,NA,ASSLVNTGRSNEQF
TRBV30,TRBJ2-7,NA,AWSRGQGVSYEQY
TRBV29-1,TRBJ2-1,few,SVDPTVRGEQF
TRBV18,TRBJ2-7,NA,ASSPRGGGYEQY
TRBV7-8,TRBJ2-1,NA,ASSLVTLRGGLFHNEQF
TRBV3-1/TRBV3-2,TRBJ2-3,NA,ASSLAGGRSDTQY
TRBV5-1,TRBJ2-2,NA,ASSLESGLNTGELF
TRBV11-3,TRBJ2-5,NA,ASSEGATYQETQY
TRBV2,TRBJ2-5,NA,ASTRREVSQETQY
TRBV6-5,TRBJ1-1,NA,ASSYLGGGAEAF
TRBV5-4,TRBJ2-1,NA,ASSLSPREQF
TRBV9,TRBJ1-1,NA,ASSVGGWRNTEAF
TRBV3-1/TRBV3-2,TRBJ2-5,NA,ASSQNRASGEETQY
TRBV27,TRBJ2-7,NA,ASSTYGLLSYEQY
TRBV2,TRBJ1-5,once,ASSVGQVWGQPQH
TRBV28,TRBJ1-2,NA,ASSLLGQGEDGYT
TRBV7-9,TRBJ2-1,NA,ASSLAGRVRDEQF
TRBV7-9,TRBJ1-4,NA,ASSSLGTPGEKLF
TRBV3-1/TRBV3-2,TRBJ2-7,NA,ASSPDGYEQY
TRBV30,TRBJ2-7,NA,AFYSGSGDNYEQY
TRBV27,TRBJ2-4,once,ASSGQGRTNIQY
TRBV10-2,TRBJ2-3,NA,ASSDYAGGPRTDTQY
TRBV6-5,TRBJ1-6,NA,ASSQGQGVSPLH
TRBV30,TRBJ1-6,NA,AWSDSYNSPLH
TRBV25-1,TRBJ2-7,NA,ASSESRTSGSRYEQY
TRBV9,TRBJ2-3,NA,ASSLNPLGLAYTDTQY
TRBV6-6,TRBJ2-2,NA,ASSYPTGNTGELF
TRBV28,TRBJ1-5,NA,ASSLNQPQH
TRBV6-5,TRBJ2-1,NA,ASGGETNEQF
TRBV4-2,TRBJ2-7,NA,ASSQEFTSGTYEQY
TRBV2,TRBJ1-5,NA,ASSDQGGNQPQH
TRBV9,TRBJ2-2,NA,ASTVTGMAGELF
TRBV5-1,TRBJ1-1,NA,ASSLRDMLNTEAF
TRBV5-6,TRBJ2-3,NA,ASSRGKWRASGNTQY
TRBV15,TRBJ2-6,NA,ATSGGYSGANVLT
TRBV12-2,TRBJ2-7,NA,ASRLPSYEQY
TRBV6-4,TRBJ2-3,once,ASSESAVATQY
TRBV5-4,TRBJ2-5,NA,ASSPRQGETQY